Shown below are 25 T cell receptor beta chains from a single sample sequenced in a study of technical replicates of blood from a handful of donors. Generated by immunoSEQ multiplex PCR, the TCRdb table keeps only in-frame clones and is missing some. The table has 70,000 to 80,000 clones, roughly nine tenths seen once; the top ten hold 0.35% to 0.45%. Source material: T cells isolated from PBMCs. The receptors stem from a human donor in good health. Some clones in this sample may be carry-over from other donors' samples.

The V and J genes are TRBV27 and TRBJ2-1, with a possible D match to TRBD1 (6 bases). Between the trimmed V and J ends, which lost 4 bases and 8 bases, there was a span of 21 bases. From germline, CDR1 is MNHEY and CDR2 SMNVEV (reference sequence). This CDR3 has 16 residues. The CDR3 DNA is TGTGCCAGCAGTTCCCTTAAATGGACAGAGGTCTATGAGCAGTTCTTC. It encodes CASSSLKWTEVYEQFF.

A note on this clone: The sample has other DNA sequences that encode this CDR3 too. The chain couples TRBV7-3 to TRBJ1-1; D possibly corresponds to TRBD1 (5 bases). Between the trimmed V and J ends, which lost 5 bases and 0 bases, there was a span of 10 bases. This CDR3 contains 14 residues. Germline CDR1 and CDR2: SGHTA and FQGTGA. CDR3 loop: CASSALGVNTEAFF. In DNA, the CDR3 is TGTGCCAGCAGCGCCTTAGGGGTGAACACTGAAGCTTTCTTT.

The chain carries TRBV7-6 and TRBJ2-5, with a possible D match to TRBD1 (5 bases). Germline V CDR1 and CDR2: SGHVS, FNYEAQ. The CDR3 totals 13 residues. V gave up 2 bases and J gave up 9 bases, with 13 bases separating them. CDR3 nucleotides: TGTGCCAGCAGCTTAAGACGGCCAGGGCCCCAGTACTTC. Translation: CASSLRRPGPQYF.

The chain has TRBV19 and TRBJ1-1; D is possibly TRBD1 (6 bases). Trimming pared 5 bases from V and 2 bases from J, leaving 15 bases between. This CDR3 comprises 15 residues. Looked up from germline, CDR1 is LNHDA and CDR2 is SQIVND (reference sequence). The CDR3 is CASSENRVLNTEAFF. The CDR3 bases are TGTGCCAGTAGTGAAAACAGGGTCCTCAACACTGAAGCTTTCTTT.

This clone came up once. This rearrangement joins TRBV10-3 to TRBJ1-1, with 7 bases fitting TRBD1. V shed 2 bases, J shed 4 bases, and the junction held 4 bases outside the gene matches. Germline lookup yields CDR1 ENHRY and CDR2 SYGVKD. CDR3 length: 14 amino acids. CDR3 sequence: CAISETGAVTEAFF. In DNA form, the CDR3 reads TGTGCCATCAGTGAGACAGGGGCAGTCACTGAAGCTTTCTTT.

V is TRBV4-1 and J is TRBJ2-7, with D possibly matching TRBD2 (6 bases). The germline V gene has CDR1 MGHRA and CDR2 YSYEKL. The CDR3 covers 13 residues. Trimming pared 1 base from V and 4 bases from J, leaving 8 bases between. The CDR3 DNA reads TGCGCCAGCAGCCAAGCGGGAGTTTACGAGCAGTACTTC. Its translation: CASSQAGVYEQYF.

V gene TRBV19 combines with J gene TRBJ1-6; 9 positions agree with TRBD1. CDR1 is LNHDA and CDR2 is SQIVND in the germline V gene (reference sequence). V was clipped by 5 bases and J by 7 bases; unmatched bases: 9. This CDR3 is built from 16 residues. CDR3 coding DNA: TGTGCCAGTAGTCGGGACAGGGTGTTTTCCAATTCACCCCTCCACTTT. Translation: CASSRDRVFSNSPLHF. Complete variable domain (other parts from reference TRBV19 and TRBJ1-6): DGGITQSPKYLFRKEGQNVTLSCEQNLNHDAMYWYRQDPGQGLRLIYYSQIVNDFQKGDIAEGYSVSREKKESFPLTVTSAQKNPTAFYLCASSRDRVFSNSPLHFGNGTRLTVT.

The genes are TRBV6-1 and TRBJ2-1; no clear D. Germline V lookup: CDR1 MNHNS, CDR2 SASEGT. Trimming took 1 base from V and 11 from J, leaving 6 bases between them. This CDR3 is 11 amino acids long. The chain's CDR3 is CASSEDSQQFF. CDR3 nucleotide sequence: TGTGCCAGCAGTGAAGACTCTCAGCAGTTCTTC.

This chain connects TRBV5-1 to TRBJ1-1; D might be TRBD1 (5 bases). Germline values: CDR1 SGHRS, CDR2 YFSETQ. CDR3 length: 18 amino acids. The ends were cut back, 4 bases at V and 6 bases at J, with 28 bases in the middle. CDR3 sequence reads: CASSPYSSGSGLPPEAFF. The CDR3 DNA reads as TGCGCCAGCAGCCCCTACTCATCCGGGTCAGGGCTGCCCCCTGAAGCTTTCTTT.

The chain uses TRBV15 and TRBJ1-2; D unresolved. The ends were cut back, 0 bases at V and 4 bases at J, with 6 bases in the middle. The CDR3 is made up of 13 amino acids. Germline values: CDR1 LNHNV, CDR2 YYDKDF (reference sequence). The CDR3 is CATSRDSLYGYTF. CDR3 DNA sequence: TGTGCCACCAGCAGAGACAGTCTCTATGGCTACACCTTC. Combining the CDR3 with reference TRBV15 and TRBJ1-2 gives the whole variable domain DAMVIQNPRYQVTQFGKPVTLSCSQTLNHNVMYWYQQKSSQAPKLLFHYYDKDFNNEADTPDNFQSRRPNTSFCFLDIRSPGLGDTAMYLCATSRDSLYGYTFGSGTRLTVV.

This chain uses TRBV5-5 with TRBJ2-5; D perhaps matches TRBD1 (5 bases). V shed 0 bases and J shed 4 bases, with 13 bases lying between them. The CDR3 covers 15 residues. From germline, CDR1 is SGHKS and CDR2 YYEKEE (reference sequence). As DNA, the CDR3 is TGTGCCAGCAGCTTGGGGCAGGGCCCCCGAGAGACCCAGTACTTC. It codes for CASSLGQGPRETQYF.

V usage is TRBV14 and J usage is TRBJ2-3; 11 nucleotides align to TRBD2. The junction had 4 bases not matched to a gene; V was cut back by 4 bases and J by 1 base. This CDR3 spans 16 amino acids. CDR1 SGHDN and CDR2 FVKESK come from the germline V gene. The CDR3 coding sequence is TGTGCCAGCAGCCCCCAACTAGCGGGAGGCACAGATACGCAGTATTTT. Protein product: CASSPQLAGGTDTQYF.

A few counts support this clone. The chain carries TRBV28 and TRBJ1-2, with TRBD1 matching over 11 bases. The germline gives CDR1 MDHEN, CDR2 SYDVKM. Losses at the gene ends were 5 bases for V and 8 bases for J; bases not matched to a gene: 7. CDR3 length: 14 residues. DNA of the CDR3: TGTGCCAGCAGTCTCGGACAGGGGGCGGGAGGCTACACCTTC. Its protein is CASSLGQGAGGYTF.

The chain recombines TRBV5-1 with TRBJ2-3, with 10 bases matching TRBD2. Per germline, CDR1 SGHRS and CDR2 YFSETQ. Trimming cost V 4 bases and J 0 bases; bases outside gene matches: 5. This CDR3 region has 16 residues. The CDR3 here is CASSPLTSGSTDTQYF. CDR3 nucleotides: TGCGCCAGCAGCCCGTTGACTAGCGGGAGCACAGATACGCAGTATTTT.

J is TRBJ2-1 and V is TRBV6-5; D perhaps matches TRBD2 (6 bases). This CDR3 has 14 residues. Germline V gene data show CDR1 as MNHEY and CDR2 as SVGAGI. The V end was cut by 7 bases, the J end by 8 bases, with 18 bases between. CDR3 in DNA: TGTGCCAGCAATCGACTAGGAGGGAACGATGAGCAGTTCTTC. Translating it yields CASNRLGGNDEQFF.

This rearrangement joins TRBV5-1 to TRBJ1-2; TRBD1 matches 7 bases. With 4 bases clipped from V and 8 bases from J, the junction kept 8 bases outside the gene matches. In germline, CDR1 is SGHRS, CDR2 YFSETQ. The CDR3 has 13 amino acids. The CDR3 DNA sequence: TGCGCCAGCAGCAGTTGGACAGGCGGAGGCTACACCTTC. Its translation is CASSSWTGGGYTF.

V gene TRBV19 combines with J gene TRBJ2-7; D possibly corresponds to TRBD1 (6 bases). Germline-derived CDR1 and CDR2 are LNHDA and SQIVND (reference sequence). Trimming took off 4 bases at V and 4 bases at J, with 11 bases between the two ends. This CDR3 spans 13 amino acids. CDR3 coding DNA: TGTGCCAGTAGTACTGGGACATTATACGAGCAGTACTTC. Protein: CASSTGTLYEQYF.

This chain uses TRBV6-1 with TRBJ2-7; TRBD2 might be the D (6 bases). Germline CDR1 MNHNS, CDR2 SASEGT. There are 14 residues in the CDR3. The V gene lost 0 bases and the J gene lost 10 bases, with 16 bases spanning the gap. The DNA for the CDR3 is TGTGCCAGCAGTGAAGCAGGCGGGGTGACCCGACAGTACTTC. Translation gives CASSEAGGVTRQYF.

The chain combines TRBV19 with TRBJ1-1; TRBD1 aligns across 7 bases. CDR1 LNHDA and CDR2 SQIVND come from the germline V gene (reference sequence). J lost 1 base, V lost 6 bases, and 20 bases had no gene match. This CDR3 is 19 amino acids long. CDR3 sequence (DNA): TGTGCCAGTAGGGGACCTTTTAGGACAGGAAAGAATAGGAACACTGAAGCTTTCTTT. It is translated as CASRGPFRTGKNRNTEAFF.

V usage is TRBV4-2 and J usage is TRBJ2-1, with a possible D match to TRBD1 (7 bases). There are 16 residues in the CDR3. V lost 4 bases, J lost 1 base, and 14 bases lay in between. Germline V CDR1 and CDR2: LGHNA, YNFKEQ. The CDR3 DNA follows: TGTGCCAGCAGCCCAGGCGGGACAGAATCCTACAATGAGCAGTTCTTC. Its translation is CASSPGGTESYNEQFF.

The chain couples TRBV6-5 to TRBJ1-3; D is possibly TRBD1 (6 bases). The CDR3 totals 14 residues. Germline-derived CDR1 and CDR2 are MNHEY and SVGAGI. V lost 8 bases and J 0 bases, leaving 11 bases between the germline ends. This chain's CDR3 is CASRQVFSGNTIYF. DNA for the CDR3: TGTGCCAGCCGACAGGTATTCTCTGGAAACACCATATATTTT.

This clone was picked up one time. The rearrangement joins TRBV19 to TRBJ2-1; 10 bases line up with TRBD1. In germline, CDR1 is LNHDA, CDR2 SQIVND (reference sequence). The J segment lost 6 bases and the V segment lost 10 bases, leaving 12 bases of the junction unmatched. This CDR3 contains 15 residues. CDR3 nucleotides: TGTGCCACCACTCCCGGGACAGGGGATGGCAATGAGCAGTTCTTC. This translates into CATTPGTGDGNEQFF.

The rearrangement uses TRBV6-4 and TRBJ2-3; D might be TRBD1 (6 bases). Germline loops: CDR1 MRHNA, CDR2 SNTAGT. CDR3 length equals 13 residues. V lost 11 bases to trimming and J lost 6 bases, with 18 bases between them. The CDR3, as DNA: TGTGCCGGACAGCTGGCTAGTATCGATACGCAGTATTTT. Encoded protein: CAGQLASIDTQYF.

The V and J genes are TRBV5-8 and TRBJ1-5; TRBD1 is a possible D gene (5 bases). Trimming removed 6 bases from V and 2 bases from J, with 21 bases in between. CDR1 is SGHTS and CDR2 is YDEGEE in the germline V gene. There are 17 residues in the CDR3. CDR3 loop: CASTSGPKAGGNQPQHF. The CDR3, as DNA: TGTGCCAGCACCTCGGGGCCCAAAGCGGGTGGCAATCAGCCCCAGCATTTT.

This chain connects TRBV7-3 to TRBJ2-7, with TRBD2 matching over 11 bases. After removal of 2 bases from V and 3 bases from J, the junction contained 6 bases not matched to a gene. The CDR3 loop spans 16 amino acids. The germline V gene has CDR1 SGHTA and CDR2 FQGTGA. DNA of the CDR3: TGTGCCAGCAGCTTAGGCCCACTAGCGGGGGACTACGAGCAGTACTTC. Protein: CASSLGPLAGDYEQYF.